The clone carrying this TCR beta chain turned up a few times. The table came from immunoSEQ multiplex PCR; TCRdb's copy has only in-frame clones and leaves some out. The data show about 150,000 clones, approximately 90% seen once. The CDR3 runs 16 residues. From germline, CDR1 is LNHNV and CDR2 YYDKDF (reference sequence). Between the trimmed V and J ends, which lost 4 bases and 5 bases, there was a span of 17 bases. The source of the sample is a study of T cell responses to AZD1222 COVID-19 vaccine. This receptor was taken from an adult in good health. Source: peripheral blood, taken on day 0 of AZD1222 vaccination. The chain couples TRBV15 to TRBJ1-4; tentative D call: TRBD1 (5 bases). CDR3: CATSTPVPGGNEKLFF. CDR3 DNA: TGTGCCACCAGCACGCCAGTCCCTGGGGGGAATGAAAAACTGTTTTTT. Combining the CDR3 with reference TRBV15 and TRBJ1-4 gives the whole variable domain DAMVIQNPRYQVTQFGKPVTLSCSQTLNHNVMYWYQQKSSQAPKLLFHYYDKDFNNEADTPDNFQSRRPNTSFCFLDIRSPGLGDTAMYLCATSTPVPGGNEKLFFGSGTQLSVL.